The 31 T cell receptor beta chains given below trace back to one sample, sequenced in a study of shared clonotypes between healthy human individuals. The assay was immunoSEQ multiplex PCR, and TCRdb's table has in-frame clones only and misses some. The table has approximately 810,000 clones, almost 95% seen once. Naive CD8 cells were CD45RO-negative, positively selected for CCR7, excluding terminally differentiated effector memory CD45RA+ cells. Sequencing was done on a sample of naive CD8+ T cells sorted from blood. The source of these receptors is a man younger than 40 in good health.

The CDR3 nucleotides are TGTGCCTGGGGACAGGGGGCGGGCGAGCAGTACTTC. Amino acid sequence: CAWGQGAGEQYF. The chain employs TRBV30 and TRBJ2-7; TRBD1 matches at 11 bases. Losses at the gene ends were 5 bases for V and 6 bases for J; bases not matched to a gene: 3. The CDR3 is made up of 12 amino acids. Per germline, CDR1 GTSNPN and CDR2 SVGIG (reference sequence). Full variable domain (missing parts from reference TRBV30 and TRBJ2-7): SQTIHQWPATLVQPVGSPLSLECTVEGTSNPNLYWYRQAAGRGLQLLFYSVGIGQISSEVPQNLSASRPQDRQFILSSKKLLLSDSGFYLCAWGQGAGEQYFGPGTRLTVT.

The chain uses TRBV4-1 and TRBJ2-2; D not certain. V lost 0 bases and J lost 6, with 11 bases in between. This CDR3 has 15 amino acids. The germline V gene has CDR1 MGHRA and CDR2 YSYEKL. CDR3 sequence (DNA): TGCGCCAGCAGCCAAGAATGGCTATCCCCCGGGGAGCTGTTTTTT. Protein sequence: CASSQEWLSPGELFF.

V and J are TRBV5-8 and TRBJ2-4, with D perhaps TRBD1 (6 bases). Germline V lookup: CDR1 SGHTS, CDR2 YDEGEE. The CDR3 loop spans 16 amino acids. With 0 bases removed from V and 3 bases from J, the gap between germline ends came to 13 bases. CDR3 in amino acids: CASSLGGGYNKNIQYF. CDR3 in DNA: TGTGCCAGCAGCTTGGGAGGGGGATATAACAAAAACATTCAGTACTTC.

The chain has TRBV6-1 and TRBJ2-2; D is perhaps TRBD1 (5 bases). The germline V gene encodes CDR1 MNHNS and CDR2 SASEGT. The CDR3 has 14 amino acids. V shed 3 bases and J shed 7 bases, with 12 bases lying between them. This CDR3 reads CASSDTQGHGELFF. Here the CDR3 DNA reads TGTGCCAGCAGTGACACGCAGGGTCACGGGGAGCTGTTTTTT.

The rearrangement links TRBV12-5 to TRBJ2-7; 7 bases map to TRBD1. The germline CDR1 and CDR2 sequences are LGHNT and FRNRAP. Trimming at V came to 0 bases and at J to 4 bases, leaving 15 bases not matched to a gene. CDR3 size: 18 residues. CDR3 loop: CASGLVIGQDPQSYEQYF. The CDR3 region has the DNA TGTGCTAGTGGTTTGGTAATAGGACAGGACCCTCAATCTTACGAGCAGTACTTC.

The chain uses TRBV6-5 and TRBJ2-7, with TRBD1 matching over 7 bases. The CDR3 consists of 14 residues. V lost 2 bases to trimming and J lost 5 bases; unmatched junction nucleotides: 6. Germline V gene data show CDR1 as MNHEY and CDR2 as SVGAGI. CDR3 DNA: TGTGCCAGCAGTTACGGGGACAGAAAAGACGAGCAGTACTTC. This translates into CASSYGDRKDEQYF.

This clone was seen once. Different DNA sequences within this sample yield the same CDR3. Written as DNA, the CDR3 is TGCGCCAGCAGCCAGGGGTTAGCGGGATGGAATGAGCAGTTCTTC. Amino acids: CASSQGLAGWNEQFF. The genes are TRBV4-3 and TRBJ2-1, with TRBD2 identical over 8 bases. Per germline, CDR1 LGHNA and CDR2 YSLEER. The CDR3 consists of 15 residues. V shed 3 bases, J shed 7 bases, and the junction held 8 bases outside the gene matches.

The chain has TRBV7-8 and TRBJ2-1; TRBD2 agrees at 7 bases. CDR1 is SGHVS, CDR2 FQNEAQ, per germline. The CDR3 runs to 17 residues. Germline trimming cut 5 bases from V and 4 bases from J; bases unmatched to any gene: 14. In nucleotides, the CDR3 is TGTGCCAGCAGCCTTGGGAGGGACGTACTTAAATACAATGAGCAGTTCTTC. Its protein is CASSLGRDVLKYNEQFF.

The genes are TRBV28 and TRBJ2-1; 8 bases are a match to TRBD2. Germline V gives CDR1 MDHEN, CDR2 SYDVKM. The CDR3 covers 19 residues. With V trimmed by 8 bases and J by 5 bases, 23 bases remained unmatched. The CDR3 sequence is CASYVSFPPVFGRDNEQFF. The CDR3 DNA is TGTGCCAGCTACGTTTCATTTCCCCCCGTATTCGGGAGGGACAATGAGCAGTTCTTC.

This clone was picked up one time. V usage is TRBV4-2 and J usage is TRBJ2-2; 8 bases match TRBD1. Germline assignment: CDR1 LGHNA and CDR2 YNFKEQ. This CDR3 has 16 amino acids. Germline trimming cut 0 bases from V and 4 bases from J; bases unmatched to any gene: 4. The CDR3 bases are TGTGCCAGCAGCCAAGAACAGCAGGGGGCCACCGGGGAGCTGTTTTTT. Amino acid sequence: CASSQEQQGATGELFF.

The gene calls are TRBV28 and TRBJ2-2; tentative D call: TRBD2 (6 bases). The CDR3 spans 14 residues. CDR1 is MDHEN and CDR2 is SYDVKM in the germline V gene. V was pared by 10 bases and J by 6 bases, with 18 bases between. CDR3 in DNA: TGTGCCACCAACATACACGGAGGGGCCGGGGAGCTGTTTTTT. It is translated as CATNIHGGAGELFF.

The chain recombines TRBV5-1 with TRBJ2-2; D unresolved. Germline V gene sequence: CDR1 SGHRS, CDR2 YFSETQ. V was cut by 4 bases and J by 0 bases, with 10 bases left in between. The CDR3 has 15 residues. The CDR3 DNA follows: TGCGCCAGCAGCCCGTGGGTCGCGAACACCGGGGAGCTGTTTTTT. Translating it yields CASSPWVANTGELFF.

The CDR3 spells CASSLVRREDPYEQYF. The CDR3 nucleotides read TGTGCCAGCAGCTTAGTTAGGCGGGAGGACCCCTACGAGCAGTACTTC. The chain is built from TRBV7-4 and TRBJ2-7, with TRBD2 matching 8 bases. With 1 base clipped from V and 2 bases from J, the junction kept 7 bases outside the gene matches. CDR3 size: 16 residues. Per germline, CDR1 SGHVT and CDR2 SQSDAQ.

The chain's CDR3 is CASRRDTYEQYF. The DNA for the CDR3 is TGTGCCAGCAGGAGGGACACCTACGAGCAGTACTTC. V usage is TRBV2 and J usage is TRBJ2-7; D is perhaps TRBD1 (6 bases). The CDR3 consists of 12 residues. The germline V gene has CDR1 SNHLY and CDR2 FYNNEI. V was pared by 6 bases and J by 2 bases, with 8 bases between.

The chain joins TRBV13 to TRBJ2-7; 14 bases fit TRBD2. The germline CDR1 and CDR2 sequences are PRHDT and FYEKMQ (reference sequence). The CDR3 loop spans 19 amino acids. The V and J ends lost 4 bases and 4 bases, in that order; junction bases with no gene match: 15. For the CDR3, the DNA is TGTGCCAGCAGCTCCGGGACTAGCGGGAGCCCGAGAATCGGGTACGAGCAGTACTTC. This gives the protein CASSSGTSGSPRIGYEQYF.

As regards this clone: This sample includes further DNA sequences coding for the same CDR3. The rearrangement uses TRBV29-1 and TRBJ2-2; D is uncertain. The germline gives CDR1 SQVTM, CDR2 ANQGSEA. The V gene lost 4 bases and the J gene lost 6 bases, with 9 bases spanning the gap. The CDR3 spans 12 residues. Here the CDR3 reads CSVGRVAGELFF. DNA for the CDR3: TGCAGCGTTGGTCGGGTGGCCGGGGAGCTGTTTTTT.

This clone is a singleton in its sample. The chain joins TRBV6-1 to TRBJ2-7, with D possibly matching TRBD2 (7 bases). The CDR3 runs to 15 residues. Trimming took off 1 base at V and 0 bases at J, with 10 bases between the two ends. Germline lookup yields CDR1 MNHNS and CDR2 SASEGT. The CDR3 DNA follows: TGTGCCAGCAGTGAAGAGGGGGAGGGCTCCTACGAGCAGTACTTC. Translation gives CASSEEGEGSYEQYF.

The rearrangement uses TRBV4-1 and TRBJ2-7, with 8 bases aligning to TRBD2. Germline CDR1 MGHRA, CDR2 YSYEKL. There are 14 residues in the CDR3. The ends lost 2 bases at V and 2 bases at J; junction bases unmatched: 2. The CDR3 protein is CASSQSAGAYEQYF. The DNA of the CDR3 is TGCGCCAGCAGCCAATCAGCGGGAGCCTACGAGCAGTACTTC.

The chain has TRBV10-2 and TRBJ2-1; 10 positions match TRBD2. V gave up 7 bases and J gave up 8 bases; unmatched junction bases: 8. This CDR3 is 14 amino acids long. CDR1 and CDR2 from the germline V gene are WSHSY and SAAADI. The CDR3 protein is CASIGLAGGHEQFF. In DNA form, the CDR3 reads TGCGCCAGCATAGGATTAGCGGGAGGTCATGAGCAGTTCTTC.

V usage is TRBV28 and J usage is TRBJ2-7; D possibly corresponds to TRBD1 (6 bases). Germline-derived CDR1 and CDR2 are MDHEN and SYDVKM. The CDR3 spans 16 residues. Trimming took 3 bases from V and 5 from J, leaving 20 bases between them. The CDR3 here is CASSFLATGFKDEQYF. DNA of the CDR3: TGTGCCAGCAGTTTTCTCGCAACAGGGTTCAAGGACGAGCAGTACTTC. Looking up the rest from reference TRBV28 and TRBJ2-7 gives the full variable domain: DVKVTQSSRYLVKRTGEKVFLECVQDMDHENMFWYRQDPGLGLRLIYFSYDVKMKEKGDIPEGYSVSREKKERFSLILESASTNQTSMYLCASSFLATGFKDEQYFGPGTRLTVT.

This clone occurred a few times. The V gene is TRBV9, the J gene TRBJ2-1; 9 bases line up with TRBD1. V dropped 0 bases and J dropped 1; count of bases not matched to a gene: 2. Looked up from germline, CDR1 is SGDLS and CDR2 is YYNGEE. CDR3 length equals 16 residues. CDR3 loop: CASSVGGQGSYNEQFF. The DNA of the CDR3 is TGTGCCAGCAGCGTAGGGGGACAGGGTTCCTACAATGAGCAGTTCTTC. Supplemented by reference TRBV9 and TRBJ2-1, the full variable domain reads DSGVTQTPKHLITATGQRVTLRCSPRSGDLSVYWYQQSLDQGLQFLIQYYNGEERAKGNILERFSAQQFPDLHSELNLSSLELGDSALYFCASSVGGQGSYNEQFFGPGTRLTVL.

The CDR3 is CASSQDLLDTGELFF. The CDR3 nucleotides read TGCGCCAGCAGCCAAGATTTACTAGACACCGGGGAGCTGTTTTTT. J is TRBJ2-2 and V is TRBV4-3; perhaps TRBD2 as D (5 bases). CDR3 length equals 15 residues. Trimming took 0 bases from V and 3 from J, leaving 8 bases between them. Germline V lookup: CDR1 LGHNA, CDR2 YSLEER.

The genes are TRBV13 and TRBJ1-1; 10 bases map to TRBD1. This CDR3 has 15 residues. Germline CDR1 is PRHDT and CDR2 is FYEKMQ (reference sequence). V trimming: 5 bases; J trimming: 5 bases; junction bases outside the gene matches: 8. Here the CDR3 DNA reads TGTGCCAGCAGCCCCATGGGACAGGGGATAACTGAAGCTTTCTTT. Translated: CASSPMGQGITEAFF. Complete variable domain (other parts from reference TRBV13 and TRBJ1-1): AAGVIQSPRHLIKEKRETATLKCYPIPRHDTVYWYQQGPGQDPQFLISFYEKMQSDKGSIPDRFSAQQFSDYHSELNMSSLELGDSALYFCASSPMGQGITEAFFGQGTRLTVV.

The chain recombines TRBV4-1 with TRBJ2-7; D possibly corresponds to TRBD1 (5 bases). CDR3 length equals 13 residues. The V end lost 0 bases, the J end lost 7 bases, and 10 bases lay between the germline ends. Germline CDR1 reads MGHRA; CDR2 reads YSYEKL. This chain's CDR3 is CASSQDSGQEQYF. The CDR3 bases are TGCGCCAGCAGCCAAGATTCAGGGCAAGAGCAGTACTTC.

This chain connects TRBV5-5 to TRBJ2-1; the D is unclear. Looked up from germline, CDR1 is SGHKS and CDR2 is YYEKEE (reference sequence). With 4 bases removed from V and 0 bases from J, the gap between germline ends came to 14 bases. This CDR3 spans 16 amino acids. DNA for the CDR3: TGTGCCAGCAGCCTCTATAGTGTAAGCTCCTACAATGAGCAGTTCTTC. Protein product: CASSLYSVSSYNEQFF.

V is TRBV6-5 and J is TRBJ2-1, with 8 positions matching TRBD1. The CDR3 spans 15 residues. Germline assignment: CDR1 MNHEY and CDR2 SVGAGI. V lost 5 bases, J lost 5 bases, and 8 bases stayed unmatched. CDR3 region: CASSNRDRYDNEQFF. In nucleotides, the CDR3 is TGTGCCAGCAGTAACCGGGACAGGTATGACAATGAGCAGTTCTTC.

The chain links TRBV28 to TRBJ2-3; 9 nucleotides line up with TRBD2. Germline lookup yields CDR1 MDHEN and CDR2 SYDVKM. V lost 2 bases to trimming and J lost 4 bases; unmatched junction nucleotides: 7. The CDR3 loop spans 16 amino acids. Written as DNA, the CDR3 is TGTGCCAGCAGTTTAGGCTTAGCGGGAGTGGCAGATACGCAGTATTTT. Translating it yields CASSLGLAGVADTQYF.

J is TRBJ2-3 and V is TRBV30; D is ambiguous. Germline V gives CDR1 GTSNPN, CDR2 SVGIG (reference sequence). CDR3 length equals 14 residues. Trimming cost V 0 bases and J 6 bases, with 13 bases left between them. The CDR3 protein is CAWSVSGPRDTQYF. The CDR3 DNA follows: TGTGCCTGGAGTGTATCCGGACCTAGGGATACGCAGTATTTT.

The rearrangement uses TRBV27 and TRBJ2-3; TRBD2 agrees at 13 bases. This CDR3 has 19 amino acids. Germline CDR1 is MNHEY and CDR2 is SMNVEV (reference sequence). The V gene end was trimmed by 5 bases and the J gene end by 4 bases; junction bases not matched to a gene: 15. CDR3 in amino acids: CASSTRTTSGRIPADTQYF. CDR3 DNA: TGTGCCAGCAGTACCCGAACGACTAGCGGGAGGATACCGGCAGATACGCAGTATTTT.

This clone was seen ten or more times. The chain's CDR3 is CASSEPTSGHYNEQFF. CDR3 bases: TGTGCCAGCAGTGAACCCACTAGCGGTCATTACAATGAGCAGTTCTTC. This sequence joins TRBV25-1 and TRBJ2-1, with 8 bases fitting TRBD2. V shed 2 bases and J 4 bases; nucleotides not matched to a gene: 7. This CDR3 comprises 16 residues. The V gene's germline CDR1 is MGHDK and CDR2 SYGVNS.

In DNA, the CDR3 is TGTGCCAGCAGCATAACTAGCGGGTTGAGGGGCACAGATACGCAGTATTTT. Its protein product is CASSITSGLRGTDTQYF. The chain employs TRBV7-6 and TRBJ2-3; TRBD2 matches 9 bases. The germline CDR1 and CDR2 sequences are SGHVS and FNYEAQ. The trim removed 5 bases at V and 1 base at J, leaving 10 bases unmatched. CDR3 size: 17 residues. Drawing the rest from reference TRBV7-6 and TRBJ2-3, the complete variable domain is GAGVSQSPRYKVTKRGQDVALRCDPISGHVSLYWYRQALGQGPEFLTYFNYEAQQDKSGLPNDRFSAERPEGSISTLTIQRTEQRDSAMYRCASSITSGLRGTDTQYFGPGTRLTVL.